This TCR beta chain stems from a study of Graves' ophthalmopathy and Graves' hyperthyroidism. Amplification of TCR beta CDR3 regions used RNA transcripts. The first round was an RT-PCR with HTBI primers, and the second round was a multiplex PCR. TCRdb re-called the multiplex PCR reads with MiXCR, one entry per CDR3 protein. The data hold 170,000 or so distinct CDR3 sequences, with approximately 40% observed a single time. This clonotype has ten or more counts. There are 12 residues in the CDR3. Germline V gene sequence: CDR1 SQVTM, CDR2 ANQGSEA. Trimming at V came to 7 bases and at J to 6 bases, leaving 8 bases not matched to a gene.

The gene calls are TRBV29-1 and TRBJ2-7; TRBD1 aligns across 8 bases. The receptor was isolated from a man aged 30 to 45 with Graves' ophthalmopathy. The sample comprised peripheral blood. The CDR3 spells CSALGQGVEQYF. CDR3 bases: TGCAGCGCCCTCGGACAGGGCGTCGAGCAGTACTTC.